This T cell receptor beta chain was observed in a study of Tregs in tolerant kidney transplant recipients. Unstimulated Tregs (CD4+CD25+CD127-) and CD4+CD25- non-Tregs were sorted from PBMCs. Sequencing was performed with immunoSEQ multiplex PCR; in TCRdb, only in-frame clones are kept and a portion is missing. This table holds 90,000 to 120,000 clones, nearly 90% found once. This clone was observed at least ten times. What it binds is unknown. Study conclusions and caveats: Biological reproducibility was not directly addressed, but technical replication error appeared minimal. The small number of patients limits these findings pending further validation. In tolerant patients, donor-specific Tregs outgrew total Tregs, suggesting antigen-driven expansion.

The trim removed 4 bases at V and 2 bases at J, leaving 9 bases unmatched. The length of the CDR3 is 16 residues. In germline, CDR1 is SGHDT, CDR2 YYEEEE. The V and J genes are TRBV5-6 and TRBJ2-3; 8 nucleotides match TRBD2. Sample: CD4+ T cells from blood, taken before the transplant. The sequence came from a human donor who received a combined kidney and bone marrow transplant. CDR3 DNA: TGTGCCAGCAGCCAGCAGCGGGAGAGTTCCACAGATACGCAGTATTTT. Protein: CASSQQRESSTDTQYF.